The rows below give T cell receptor beta chains drawn from one sample of a study of T cell responses to AZD1222 COVID-19 vaccine. Only in-frame clones appear in the TCRdb table, and some are missing; sequencing was by immunoSEQ multiplex PCR. Here the sample spans 130,000 or so clones, 89% being singletons. The sample consisted of peripheral blood, taken 28 days after the second AZD1222 dose. These receptors all come from an adult who received the AZD1222 COVID-19 vaccine. Both conserved end residues are part of each CDR3. Each record gives: V gene, clone size, D gene, J gene, CDR3 protein, CDR3 DNA. A D gene is named only where the DNA matches it firmly. Clone sizes are given selectively: once, few, many, or a class where the clone is expanded.

V: TRBV11-2
size: -
D: -
J: TRBJ2-1
CDR3: CASAGQLSSYNEQFF
DNA: TGTGCCAGCGCCGGACAGCTGAGCTCCTACAATGAGCAGTTCTTC

V: TRBV7-3
size: -
D: -
J: TRBJ2-1
CDR3: CASSLTGKGNEQFF
DNA: TGTGCCAGCAGCTTAACGGGGAAGGGTAATGAGCAGTTCTTC

V: TRBV4-1
size: -
D: -
J: TRBJ1-4
CDR3: CASSQDYGATNEKLFF
DNA: TGCGCCAGCAGCCAAGATTACGGGGCAACTAATGAAAAACTGTTTTTT

V: TRBV13
size: -
D: -
J: TRBJ2-7
CDR3: CASSLLGLAYEQYF
DNA: TGTGCCAGCAGCTTATTAGGTCTGGCCTACGAGCAGTACTTC

V: TRBV7-8
size: -
D: TRBD1
J: TRBJ2-7
CDR3: CASSATGTGDYEQYF
DNA: TGTGCCAGCAGCGCGACCGGGACAGGGGACTACGAGCAGTACTTC

V: TRBV19
size: once
D: -
J: TRBJ1-5
CDR3: CASSSPAWDPNQPQHF
DNA: TGTGCCAGTAGTAGCCCCGCGTGGGACCCGAATCAGCCCCAGCATTTT

V: TRBV6-1
size: -
D: TRBD2
J: TRBJ2-5
CDR3: CASSEMVAGVETQYF
DNA: TGTGCCAGCAGTGAAATGGTAGCGGGAGTAGAGACCCAGTACTTC

V: TRBV6-5
size: -
D: TRBD1
J: TRBJ1-5
CDR3: CASKTGARSNQPQHF
DNA: TGTGCCAGCAAAACAGGGGCGAGGAGCAATCAGCCCCAGCATTTT

V: TRBV12-3/TRBV12-4
size: -
D: -
J: TRBJ2-1
CDR3: CASSLVGENEQFF
DNA: TGTGCCAGCAGTTTAGTTGGCGAAAATGAGCAGTTCTTC

V: TRBV7-8
size: -
D: -
J: TRBJ1-2
CDR3: CASSERTGGNGYTF
DNA: TGTGCCAGCAGCGAACGGACTGGCGGCAATGGCTACACCTTC

V: TRBV29-1
size: -
D: TRBD1
J: TRBJ1-1
CDR3: CSAAPGQGMNTEAFF
DNA: TGCAGCGCCGCACCTGGACAGGGAATGAACACTGAAGCTTTCTTT

V: TRBV27
size: -
D: -
J: TRBJ1-4
CDR3: CASRGGATNEKLFF
DNA: TGTGCCAGCAGGGGGGGGGCAACTAATGAAAAACTGTTTTTT

V: TRBV27
size: -
D: -
J: TRBJ1-6
CDR3: CASSLSIQGISPLHF
DNA: TGTGCCAGCAGTTTATCGATCCAGGGTATTTCACCCCTCCACTTT

V: TRBV5-1
size: -
D: -
J: TRBJ2-2
CDR3: CASSLIGGIRTGELFF
DNA: TGCGCCAGCAGCTTGATTGGGGGGATCCGCACCGGGGAGCTGTTTTTT

V: TRBV18
size: -
D: TRBD2
J: TRBJ2-3
CDR3: CASSSRVAGVGTSTDTQYF
DNA: TGTGCCAGCTCATCCCGGGTAGCGGGAGTTGGAACGAGCACAGATACGCAGTATTTT

V: TRBV3-1/TRBV3-2
size: -
D: -
J: TRBJ1-5
CDR3: CASSQGILNKPQHF
DNA: TGTGCCAGCAGCCAGGGGATCCTAAATAAGCCCCAGCATTTT

V: TRBV11-2
size: -
D: -
J: TRBJ1-5
CDR3: CASSLEQGLHQPQHF
DNA: TGTGCCAGCAGCTTAGAGCAAGGTCTTCATCAGCCCCAGCATTTT

V: TRBV29-1
size: -
D: -
J: TRBJ1-1
CDR3: CSVVTVNTEAFF
DNA: TGCAGCGTTGTGACGGTGAACACTGAAGCTTTCTTT

V: TRBV19
size: -
D: -
J: TRBJ1-3
CDR3: CASSRDIGNTIYF
DNA: TGTGCCAGTAGTCGGGACATCGGAAACACCATATATTTT

V: TRBV5-4
size: -
D: -
J: TRBJ2-7
CDR3: CASSLSANSYEQYF
DNA: TGTGCCAGCAGCTTGTCAGCGAACTCCTACGAGCAGTACTTC

V: TRBV5-1
size: -
D: -
J: TRBJ1-3
CDR3: CASSSAGTSGNTIYF
DNA: TGCGCCAGCAGCTCCGCAGGTACCTCTGGAAACACCATATATTTT

V: TRBV6-2/TRBV6-3
size: -
D: TRBD1
J: TRBJ2-4
CDR3: CASSPGTGSAKNIQYF
DNA: TGTGCCAGCAGTCCCGGGACAGGGTCAGCCAAAAACATTCAGTACTTC

V: TRBV6-5
size: -
D: -
J: TRBJ2-5
CDR3: CASRDLGGKETQYF
DNA: TGTGCCAGCAGGGACCTCGGGGGCAAGGAGACCCAGTACTTC

V: TRBV12-3/TRBV12-4
size: -
D: -
J: TRBJ1-2
CDR3: CASSFSGIYGYTF
DNA: TGTGCCAGCAGTTTCTCCGGGATCTATGGCTACACCTTC

V: TRBV30
size: -
D: TRBD1
J: TRBJ2-7
CDR3: CAWNPWGQGHEQYF
DNA: TGTGCCTGGAACCCCTGGGGACAGGGGCACGAGCAGTACTTC

V: TRBV19
size: -
D: TRBD1
J: TRBJ2-5
CDR3: CATSPGQGAHGTQYF
DNA: TGTGCCACCTCCCCGGGACAGGGGGCGCATGGGACCCAGTACTTC

V: TRBV2
size: -
D: TRBD2
J: TRBJ2-7
CDR3: CASSEDLAGDDEQYF
DNA: TGTGCCAGCAGTGAAGACCTAGCGGGGGACGACGAGCAGTACTTC

V: TRBV11-3
size: -
D: -
J: TRBJ2-5
CDR3: CASSYGPSGTQYF
DNA: TGTGCCAGCAGCTATGGACCCTCAGGGACCCAGTACTTC

V: TRBV4-1
size: -
D: -
J: TRBJ2-5
CDR3: CASSQEGRTIGTQYF
DNA: TGCGCCAGCAGCCAAGAGGGACGGACGATAGGGACCCAGTACTTC

V: TRBV7-2
size: -
D: -
J: TRBJ2-7
CDR3: CASSLDGTYEQYF
DNA: TGTGCCAGCAGCTTAGACGGGACCTACGAGCAGTACTTC

V: TRBV9
size: -
D: -
J: TRBJ2-3
CDR3: CASSVALGDTQYF
DNA: TGTGCCAGCAGCGTAGCACTAGGGGATACGCAGTATTTT

V: TRBV2
size: -
D: -
J: TRBJ2-5
CDR3: CASSKIGSGETQYF
DNA: TGTGCCAGCAGCAAAATCGGGAGCGGGGAGACCCAGTACTTC

V: TRBV7-9
size: -
D: -
J: TRBJ2-5
CDR3: CASTSRGKETQYF
DNA: TGTGCCAGCACCTCGAGGGGGAAAGAGACCCAGTACTTC